These 9 T cell receptor beta chains were sequenced from one sample in a study of T cell repertoires in cytomegalovirus infection. Their target antigens are unknown. TCRdb processed the reads anew with MiXCR; each CDR3 protein has one entry. The sample has approximately 500,000 distinct CDR3 sequences, about 33% seen once. The sequencing here drew on cultured PBMCs, taken from culture after CMV antigen stimulation. Source of these receptors: a human donor in good health (CMV status not recorded). Some clones in this sample may be carry-over from other donors' samples.

The chain couples TRBV7-3 to TRBJ2-3; D perhaps matches TRBD2 (5 bases). Germline values: CDR1 SGHTA, CDR2 FQGTGA. The CDR3 is 15 amino acids. Trimming pared 4 bases from V and 5 bases from J, leaving 16 bases between. For the CDR3, the DNA is TGTGCCAGCAGCTCTAGCTCAGACCGGGGAGATACGCAGTATTTT. The encoded protein is CASSSSSDRGDTQYF.

This clonotype showed up just a few times. The J gene is TRBJ2-2, the V gene TRBV20-1, with 7 bases fitting TRBD1. V dropped 4 bases and J dropped 3; count of bases not matched to a gene: 2. The germline V gene has CDR1 DFQATT and CDR2 SNEGSKA (reference sequence). This CDR3 spans 13 amino acids. The CDR3 DNA reads TGCAGTGCTATTCAGGGGGACACCGGGGAGCTGTTTTTT. Amino acids: CSAIQGDTGELFF.

This clonotype was seen only a few times. For the CDR3, the DNA is TGCAGTGCTAGAGCCAGGGACAGCGCCATGGCCACTGAAGCTTTCTTT. It translates to CSARARDSAMATEAFF. This rearrangement joins TRBV20-1 to TRBJ1-1; 7 nucleotides align to TRBD1. CDR3 length equals 16 residues. CDR1 and CDR2 (germline): DFQATT, SNEGSKA (reference sequence). The V segment lost 1 base and the J segment 4 bases; nucleotides outside the gene matches: 12.

The V call is TRBV20-1, the J call TRBJ2-2, with D hard to call. Germline CDR1 is DFQATT and CDR2 is SNEGSKA (reference sequence). With 3 bases removed from V and 1 base from J, the gap between germline ends came to 9 bases. The CDR3 is made up of 14 amino acids. The CDR3 region has the DNA TGCAGTGCTAGGAAGTTTCTGAACACCGGGGAGCTGTTTTTT. Its protein is CSARKFLNTGELFF.

The chain joins TRBV7-2 to TRBJ2-3, with a weak D call TRBD2 (5 bases). This CDR3 spans 15 amino acids. In germline, CDR1 is SGHTA, CDR2 FQGNSA. Trimming stripped 5 bases from V and 4 bases from J, with 16 bases between. Here the CDR3 DNA reads TGTGCCAGCAGCCCCAGTGCTACTAGGGCAGATACGCAGTATTTT. Translated: CASSPSATRADTQYF.

V and J are TRBV24-1 and TRBJ2-7; 11 bases agree with TRBD2. Trimming took 1 base from V and 3 from J; bases not matched to a gene: 4. The CDR3 is 16 amino acids. Germline V gives CDR1 KGHDR, CDR2 SFDVKD. This CDR3 is CATSDLTSGSFYEQYF. As DNA, the CDR3 is TGTGCCACCAGTGATTTAACTAGCGGGAGTTTCTACGAGCAGTACTTC.

The chain has TRBV7-2 and TRBJ2-3; 16 nucleotides line up with TRBD2. Losses at the gene ends were 4 bases for V and 6 bases for J; bases not matched to a gene: 4. The CDR3 spans 16 residues. Germline lookup yields CDR1 SGHTA and CDR2 FQGNSA. CDR3 amino acids: CASSSGLAGGVDTQYF. In DNA, the CDR3 is TGTGCCAGCAGCTCGGGACTAGCGGGAGGGGTGGATACGCAGTATTTT.

This clonotype has a single count. This chain connects TRBV28 to TRBJ2-7; unclear D gene. Germline V gene data show CDR1 as MDHEN and CDR2 as SYDVKM. Trimming removed 3 bases at V and 2 bases at J, with 14 bases between. The CDR3 is 15 residues long. The CDR3: CASSLGARRTYEQYF. CDR3 DNA: TGTGCCAGCAGTTTGGGTGCCCGACGTACCTACGAGCAGTACTTC.

This clonotype was picked up a small number of times. The chain's CDR3 is CASSRRVRDSETQYF. In nucleotides, the CDR3 is TGTGCCAGCAGTCGTCGGGTTCGGGATTCGGAGACCCAGTACTTC. V usage is TRBV7-9 and J usage is TRBJ2-5; a possible D gene is TRBD2 (5 bases). CDR1 is SEHNR and CDR2 is FQNEAQ in the germline V gene (reference sequence). CDR3 length equals 15 residues. Trimming took off 6 bases at V and 5 bases at J, with 19 bases between the two ends.